Below, one T cell receptor beta chain is given with its context. This sample is part of a study of shared clonotypes between healthy human individuals. Sequenced by immunoSEQ multiplex PCR; TCRdb stores in-frame clones only, minus some. The table has about 960,000 clones, about 80% seen once. V was pared by 8 bases and J by 4 bases, with 9 bases between. The CDR3 is 12 residues long. Germline assignment: CDR1 MNHEY and CDR2 SMNVEV (reference sequence). The chain employs TRBV27 and TRBJ2-1, with no clear D. The TCR comes from a man between 18 and 35 years old in good health. The specimen sequenced was memory CD4+ T cells sorted from blood. Regarding subset: CD45RA-negative fraction. The CDR3 loop reads CASWGRYNEQFF. The CDR3, as DNA: TGTGCCAGCTGGGGTCGGTACAATGAGCAGTTCTTC.